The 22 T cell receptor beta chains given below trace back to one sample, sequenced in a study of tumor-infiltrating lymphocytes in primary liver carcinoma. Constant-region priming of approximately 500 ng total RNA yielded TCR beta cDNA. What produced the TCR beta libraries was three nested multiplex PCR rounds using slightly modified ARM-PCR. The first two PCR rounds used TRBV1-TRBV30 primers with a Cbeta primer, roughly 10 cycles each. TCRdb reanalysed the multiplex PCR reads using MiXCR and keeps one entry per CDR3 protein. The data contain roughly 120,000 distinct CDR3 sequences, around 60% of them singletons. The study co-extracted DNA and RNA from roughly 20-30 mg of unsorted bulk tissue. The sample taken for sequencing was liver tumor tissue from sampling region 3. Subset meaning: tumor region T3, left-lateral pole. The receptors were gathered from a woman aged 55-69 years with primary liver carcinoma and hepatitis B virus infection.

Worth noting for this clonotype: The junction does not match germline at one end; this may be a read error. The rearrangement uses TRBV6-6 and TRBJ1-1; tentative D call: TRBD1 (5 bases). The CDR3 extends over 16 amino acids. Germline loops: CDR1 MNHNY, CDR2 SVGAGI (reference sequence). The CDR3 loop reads CVSLPGHSPGGTEAFF. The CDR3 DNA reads TGTGTCAGCTTGCCGGGGCACAGCCCCGGAGGGACTGAAGCTTTCTTT.

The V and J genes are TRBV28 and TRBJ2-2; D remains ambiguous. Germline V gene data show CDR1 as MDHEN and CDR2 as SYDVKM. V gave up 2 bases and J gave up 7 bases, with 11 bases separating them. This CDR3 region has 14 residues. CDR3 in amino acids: CASSLARRIGELFF. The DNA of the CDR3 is TGTGCCAGCAGTTTAGCCCGGAGAATCGGGGAGCTGTTTTTT.

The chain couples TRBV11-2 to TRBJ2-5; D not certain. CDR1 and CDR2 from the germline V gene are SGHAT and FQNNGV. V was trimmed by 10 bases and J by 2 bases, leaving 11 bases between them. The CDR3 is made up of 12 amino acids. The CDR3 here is CANNQTQETQYF. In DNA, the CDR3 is TGTGCCAACAACCAGACACAAGAGACCCAGTACTTC.

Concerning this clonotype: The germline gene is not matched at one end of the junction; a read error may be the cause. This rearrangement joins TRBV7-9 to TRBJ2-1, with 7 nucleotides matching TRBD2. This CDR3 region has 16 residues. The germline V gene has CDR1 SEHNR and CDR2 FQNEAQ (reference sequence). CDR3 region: CVSSLLRGGGNNEQFF. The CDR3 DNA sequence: TGTGTCAGCAGCTTACTTCGAGGCGGGGGAAACAATGAGCAGTTCTTC.

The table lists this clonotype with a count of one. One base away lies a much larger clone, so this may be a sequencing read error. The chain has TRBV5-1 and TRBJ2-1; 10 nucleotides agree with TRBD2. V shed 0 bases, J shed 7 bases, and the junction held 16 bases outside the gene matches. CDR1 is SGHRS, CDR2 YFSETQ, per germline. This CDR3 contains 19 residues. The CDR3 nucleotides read TGCGCCAGCAGCTTGGTGGGCCTAGCGGGAGCCCCAGGTAAGAATGAGCAGTTCTTC. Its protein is CASSLVGLAGAPGKNEQFF.

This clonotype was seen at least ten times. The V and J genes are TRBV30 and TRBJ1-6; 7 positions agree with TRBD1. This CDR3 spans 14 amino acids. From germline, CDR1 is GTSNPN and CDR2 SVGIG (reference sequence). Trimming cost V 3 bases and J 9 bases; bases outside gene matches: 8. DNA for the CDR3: TGTGCCTGGAGGTCCACAGGGGCTTCTTCACCCCTCCACTTT. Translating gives CAWRSTGASSPLHF. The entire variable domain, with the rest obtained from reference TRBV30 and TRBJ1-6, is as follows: SQTIHQWPATLVQPVGSPLSLECTVEGTSNPNLYWYRQAAGRGLQLLFYSVGIGQISSEVPQNLSASRPQDRQFILSSKKLLLSDSGFYLCAWRSTGASSPLHFGNGTRLTVT.

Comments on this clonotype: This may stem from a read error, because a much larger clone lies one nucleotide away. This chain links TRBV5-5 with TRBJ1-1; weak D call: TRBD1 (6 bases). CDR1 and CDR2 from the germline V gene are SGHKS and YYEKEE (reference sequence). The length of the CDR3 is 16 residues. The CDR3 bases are TGTGTCAGCAGCTTCCCCCAAACAGGGATGAACACTGAAGCTTTCTTT. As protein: CVSSFPQTGMNTEAFF.

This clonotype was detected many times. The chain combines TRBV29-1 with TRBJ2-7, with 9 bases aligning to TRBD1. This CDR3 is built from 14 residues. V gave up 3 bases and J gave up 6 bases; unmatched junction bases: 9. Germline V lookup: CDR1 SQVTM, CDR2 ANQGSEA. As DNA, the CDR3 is TGCAGCGTTGATGGTCGGGGACAGGGAGTCGAGCAGTACTTC. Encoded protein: CSVDGRGQGVEQYF.

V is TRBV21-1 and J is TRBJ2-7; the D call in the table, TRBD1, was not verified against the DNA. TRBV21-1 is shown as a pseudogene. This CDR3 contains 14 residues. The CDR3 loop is CASSPGDREDEQYF. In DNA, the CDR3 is TGTGCCAGCAGCCCCGGGGACAGGGAAGACGAGCAGTACTTC.

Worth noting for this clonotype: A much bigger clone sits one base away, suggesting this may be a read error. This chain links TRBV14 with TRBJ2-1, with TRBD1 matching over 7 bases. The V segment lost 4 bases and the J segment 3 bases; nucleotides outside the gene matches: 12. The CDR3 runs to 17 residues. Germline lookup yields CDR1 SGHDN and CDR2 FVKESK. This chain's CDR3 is CASSPRVGQGDYNEQFF. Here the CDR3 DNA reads TGTGCCAGCAGCCCACGAGTAGGGCAGGGGGACTACAATGAGCAGTTCTTC.

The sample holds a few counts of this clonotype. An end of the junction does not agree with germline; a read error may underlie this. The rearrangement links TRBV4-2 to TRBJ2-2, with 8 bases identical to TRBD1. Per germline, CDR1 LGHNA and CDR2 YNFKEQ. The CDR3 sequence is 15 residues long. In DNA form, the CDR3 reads TGTGCCAGCGGCCAAGACAGGGGTGATACCGGGGAGCTGTTTTTT. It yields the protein CASGQDRGDTGELFF.

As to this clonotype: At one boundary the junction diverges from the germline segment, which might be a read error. The CDR3 loop reads CASGPRVQAGRYNEQFF. The CDR3 bases are TGTGCCAGCGGGCCCCGGGTTCAAGCGGGTCGCTACAATGAGCAGTTTTTC. V gene TRBV6-5 combines with J gene TRBJ2-1; the D gene is possibly TRBD2 (6 bases). This CDR3 has 17 amino acids. Germline V gene data show CDR1 as MNHEY and CDR2 as SVGAGI.

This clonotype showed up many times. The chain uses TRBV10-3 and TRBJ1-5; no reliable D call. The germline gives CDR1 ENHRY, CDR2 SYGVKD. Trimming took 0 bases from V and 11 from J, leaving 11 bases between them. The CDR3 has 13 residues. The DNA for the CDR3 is TGTGCCATCAGTGAGTCCGAGAGGGTGGCCCAGCATTTT. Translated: CAISESERVAQHF.

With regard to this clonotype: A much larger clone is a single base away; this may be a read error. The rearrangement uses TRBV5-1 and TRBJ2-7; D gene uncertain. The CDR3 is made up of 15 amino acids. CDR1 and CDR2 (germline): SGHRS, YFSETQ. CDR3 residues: CASSLERQSSYEQHF. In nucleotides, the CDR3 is TGCGCCAGCAGCTTGGAGAGGCAAAGCTCCTACGAGCAGCACTTC. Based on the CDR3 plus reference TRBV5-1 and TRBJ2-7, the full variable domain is KAGVTQTPRYLIKTRGQQVTLSCSPISGHRSVSWYQQTPGQGLQFLFEYFSETQRNKGNFPGRFSGRQFSNSRSEMNVSTLELGDSALYLCASSLERQSSYEQHFGPGTRLTVT.

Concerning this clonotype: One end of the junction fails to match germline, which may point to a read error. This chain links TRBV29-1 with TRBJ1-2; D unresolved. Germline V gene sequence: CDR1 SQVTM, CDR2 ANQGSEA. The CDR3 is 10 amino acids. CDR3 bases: TGCAGCGCATGGGAGTATGGCTACGCTTTC. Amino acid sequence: CSAWEYGYAF.

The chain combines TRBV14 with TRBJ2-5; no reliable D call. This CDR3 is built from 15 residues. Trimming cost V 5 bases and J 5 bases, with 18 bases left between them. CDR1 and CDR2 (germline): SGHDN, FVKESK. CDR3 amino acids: CASSDLSGLRETQYF. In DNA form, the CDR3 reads TGTGCCAGCAGCGACCTGAGTGGCCTCCGGGAGACCCAGTACTTC.

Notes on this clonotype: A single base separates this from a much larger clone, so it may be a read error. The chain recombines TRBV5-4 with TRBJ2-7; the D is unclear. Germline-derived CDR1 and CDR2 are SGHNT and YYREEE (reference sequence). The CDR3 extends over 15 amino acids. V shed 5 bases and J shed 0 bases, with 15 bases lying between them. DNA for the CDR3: TGTGCCAGCAGTACGGGCAGGTGGTCCTCCTACGAGCAGTACTTC. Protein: CASSTGRWSSYEQYF.

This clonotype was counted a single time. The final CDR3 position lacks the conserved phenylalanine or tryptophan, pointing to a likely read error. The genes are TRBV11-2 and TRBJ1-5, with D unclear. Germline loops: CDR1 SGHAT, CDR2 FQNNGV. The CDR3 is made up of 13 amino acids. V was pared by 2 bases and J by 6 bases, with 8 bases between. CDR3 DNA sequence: TGTGCCAGCAGCTTAACGAACAGTCAGCCCCAGCATTAT. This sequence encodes CASSLTNSQPQHY.

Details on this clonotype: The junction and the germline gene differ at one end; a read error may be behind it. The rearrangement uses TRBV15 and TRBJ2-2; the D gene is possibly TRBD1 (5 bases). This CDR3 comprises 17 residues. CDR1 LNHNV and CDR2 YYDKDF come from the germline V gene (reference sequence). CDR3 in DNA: TGTGTCACCAGCAGAGAAATAGACAGCGCGAGCACCGGGGAGCTGTTTTTT. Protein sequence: CVTSREIDSASTGELFF.

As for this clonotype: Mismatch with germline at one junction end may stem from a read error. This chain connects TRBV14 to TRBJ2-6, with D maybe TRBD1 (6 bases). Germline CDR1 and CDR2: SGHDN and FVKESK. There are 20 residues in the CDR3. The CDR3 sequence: CASNQREIRQDLSGANALTF. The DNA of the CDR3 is TGTGCCAGCAACCAACGGGAAATCCGACAGGACCTATCTGGGGCCAACGCCCTGACTTTC.

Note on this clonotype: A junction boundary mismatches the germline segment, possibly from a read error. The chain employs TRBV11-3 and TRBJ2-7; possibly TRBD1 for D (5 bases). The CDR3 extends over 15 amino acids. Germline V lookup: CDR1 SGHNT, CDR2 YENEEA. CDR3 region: CACSSHCAGRYEQYF. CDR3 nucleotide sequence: TGCGCCTGCAGCTCCCACTGTGCAGGGCGATACGAGCAGTACTTC.

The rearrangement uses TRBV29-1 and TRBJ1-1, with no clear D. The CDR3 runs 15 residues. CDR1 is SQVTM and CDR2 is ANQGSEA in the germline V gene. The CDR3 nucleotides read TGCAGGGGTAGTATGGGCGGCGAACTGAACACTGAAGCTTTCTTT. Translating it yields CRGSMGGELNTEAFF.